This TCR beta chain was identified during a study of T-cell memory formation after mild COVID-19. Study-wide findings and caveats: Nothing showed for sure that second-wave clones peaking on day 37 were SARS-CoV-2 specific.

TCRdb reanalysed the 5' RACE reads using MiXCR and keeps one entry per CDR3 protein. The sample includes some 450,000 distinct CDR3 sequences, 20% of them seen just once. Concerning this clonotype itself: Its target is not known.

This sequence originates from an adult woman who had mild COVID-19 (a few samples of this study predate the infection). Cell type and time point are not known. The source material was PBMCs or a T cell subset sorted from them (not recorded which).

The CDR3 loop is CASSSFGGHSINTEAFF. Written as DNA, the CDR3 is TGTGCCAGCAGCTCATTCGGTGGGCACAGTATTAACACTGAAGCTTTCTTT. The J gene is TRBJ1-1, the V gene TRBV7-9; D unresolved. V was shortened by 4 bases and J by 2 bases, with 20 bases between the two germline ends. The CDR3 loop spans 17 amino acids. CDR1 is SEHNR and CDR2 is FQNEAQ in the germline V gene (reference sequence).